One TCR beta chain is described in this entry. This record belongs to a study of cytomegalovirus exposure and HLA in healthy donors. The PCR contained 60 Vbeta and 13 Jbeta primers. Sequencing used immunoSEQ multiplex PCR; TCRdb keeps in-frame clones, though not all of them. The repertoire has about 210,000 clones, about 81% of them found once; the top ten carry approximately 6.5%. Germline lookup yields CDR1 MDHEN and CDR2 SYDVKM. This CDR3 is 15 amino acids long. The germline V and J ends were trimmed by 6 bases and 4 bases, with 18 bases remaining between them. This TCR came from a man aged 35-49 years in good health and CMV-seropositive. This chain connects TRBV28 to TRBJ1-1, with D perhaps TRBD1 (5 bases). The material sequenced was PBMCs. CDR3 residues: CASSLIEGARTEAFF. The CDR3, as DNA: TGTGCCAGCAGCCTTATAGAAGGGGCGCGCACTGAAGCTTTCTTT.